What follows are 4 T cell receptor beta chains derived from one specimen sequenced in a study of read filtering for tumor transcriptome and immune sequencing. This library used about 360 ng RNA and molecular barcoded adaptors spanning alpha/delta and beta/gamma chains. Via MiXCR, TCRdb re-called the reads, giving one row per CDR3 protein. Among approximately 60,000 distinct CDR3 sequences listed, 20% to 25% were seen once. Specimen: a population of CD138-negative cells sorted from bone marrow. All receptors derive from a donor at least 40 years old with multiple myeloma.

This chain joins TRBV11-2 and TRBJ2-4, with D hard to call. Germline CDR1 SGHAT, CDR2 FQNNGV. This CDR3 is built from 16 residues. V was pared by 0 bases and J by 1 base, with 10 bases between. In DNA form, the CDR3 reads TGTGCCAGCAGCTTAGACTCTGGGTCTGCCAAAAACATTCAGTACTTC. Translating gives CASSLDSGSAKNIQYF.

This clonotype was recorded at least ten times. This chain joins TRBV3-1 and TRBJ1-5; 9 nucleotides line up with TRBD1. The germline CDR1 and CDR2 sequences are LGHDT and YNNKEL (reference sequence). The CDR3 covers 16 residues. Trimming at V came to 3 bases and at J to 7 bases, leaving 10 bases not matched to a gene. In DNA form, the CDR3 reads TGTGCCAGCAGCCAGATGGGACAGGGACTAAGACAGCCCCAGCATTTT. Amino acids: CASSQMGQGLRQPQHF.

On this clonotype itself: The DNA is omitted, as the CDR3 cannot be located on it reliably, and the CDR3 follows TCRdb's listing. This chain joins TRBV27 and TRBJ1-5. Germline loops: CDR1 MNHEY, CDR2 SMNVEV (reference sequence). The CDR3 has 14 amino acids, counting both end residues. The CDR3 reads CASSSSSGNQPQHF.

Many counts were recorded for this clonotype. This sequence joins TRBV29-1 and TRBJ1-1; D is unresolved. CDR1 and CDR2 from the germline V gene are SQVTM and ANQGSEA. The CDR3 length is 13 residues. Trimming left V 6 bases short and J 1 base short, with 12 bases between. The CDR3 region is CSVRVNPNTEAFF. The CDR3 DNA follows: TGCAGCGTCCGGGTCAATCCGAACACTGAAGCTTTCTTT.